Given below is one T cell receptor beta chain in context. What it binds is unknown. V shed 4 bases and J 2 bases; nucleotides not matched to a gene: 9. CDR1 is GTSNPN, CDR2 SVGIG, per germline (reference sequence). There are 15 residues in the CDR3. The protocol was immunoSEQ multiplex PCR, while the TCRdb copy is restricted to in-frame clones and leaves out a portion. The sample includes about 13,000 clones, around 90% of them seen just once. This sample stems from a study of untreated major depressive disorder. Overall study findings and caveats: TRBV05-01 (Vbeta 5.1) usage was higher in CD4+ T cells of depressed patients than controls.

The sample consisted of CD4+ T cells from PBMCs. The rearrangement uses TRBV30 and TRBJ2-3; 7 bases are shared with TRBD1. The clonotype was recovered from a man aged 30-40 years with major depressive disorder. CDR3 nucleotides: TGTGCCTGGACCGCCGACAGGGCATTCACAGATACGCAGTATTTT. Its translation: CAWTADRAFTDTQYF.